The 29 T cell receptor beta chains below all came from one sample that was sequenced in a study of long-term antiretroviral therapy in people with HIV (dated by TCRdb to the early 2020s). The immunoSEQ hsTCRB v3.0 assay was used at survey level resolution for TRB variable region sequencing. TCRdb provides this immuneACCESS table in a form limited to in-frame rearrangements. Some clones are lacking; in checked studies, under half of them reflect an unresolved V gene, and why the rest are absent is not known. The sample table shows nearly 25,000 clones, and around three quarters are seen once. The top ten constitute less than 12% of the sample. The sequencing used unsorted PBMCs, collected 1.2 years after starting antiretroviral therapy. These receptors originate from a woman in her thirties or forties with HIV.

V is TRBV28 and J is TRBJ2-4, with a possible D match to TRBD1 (5 bases). V dropped 7 bases and J dropped 1 base, with 23 bases sitting between them. Germline V gene sequence: CDR1 MDHEN, CDR2 SYDVKM. This CDR3 has 18 amino acids. In nucleotides, the CDR3 is TGTGCCAGCACCGCTCTAAGCTTCGGACAAACGGCCAAAAACATTCAGTACTTC. This codes for CASTALSFGQTAKNIQYF.

The V and J genes are TRBV4-3 and TRBJ2-1; a weak D match, TRBD2 (7 bases). The CDR3 totals 15 residues. The V gene lost 3 bases and the J gene lost 6 bases, with 15 bases spanning the gap. The germline gives CDR1 LGHNA, CDR2 YSLEER. CDR3 DNA sequence: TGCGCCAGCAGCCAGAGGGGGGGGTTAACCAATGAGCAGTTCTTC. Translated: CASSQRGGLTNEQFF.

The rearrangement joins TRBV7-9 to TRBJ1-1, with D possibly TRBD1 on 5 matching bases. The germline V gene has CDR1 SEHNR and CDR2 FQNEAQ (reference sequence). V lost 3 bases and J 0 bases, leaving 8 bases between the germline ends. The CDR3 extends over 14 amino acids. The CDR3 nucleotides are TGTGCCAGCAGCTTTAAGGGGATGAACACTGAAGCTTTCTTT. It is translated as CASSFKGMNTEAFF.

The rearrangement uses TRBV7-6 and TRBJ2-7; D tentatively fits TRBD1 or TRBD2 (5 bases each). The germline gives CDR1 SGHVS, CDR2 FNYEAQ. Between the trimmed V and J ends, which lost 0 bases and 2 bases, there was a span of 11 bases. The CDR3 contains 15 residues. Written as DNA, the CDR3 is TGTGCCAGCAGCTTAGCTCCGGGGACCGCCTACGAGCAGTACTTC. It codes for CASSLAPGTAYEQYF.

In this sample, this clone turned up a few times. The rearrangement joins TRBV30 to TRBJ2-7; either TRBD1 or TRBD2 may supply D (6 bases each). The V gene lost 3 bases and the J gene lost 5 bases, with 14 bases spanning the gap. Germline CDR1 is GTSNPN and CDR2 is SVGIG (reference sequence). The CDR3 spans 13 residues. The CDR3 sequence is CAWRWGAYHEQYF. The CDR3 nucleotides are TGTGCCTGGAGGTGGGGGGCGTACCACGAGCAGTACTTC.

This chain uses TRBV7-6 with TRBJ2-7; 8 bases are shared with TRBD1. The trim removed 1 base at V and 2 bases at J, leaving 7 bases unmatched. There are 16 residues in the CDR3. Germline assignment: CDR1 SGHVS and CDR2 FNYEAQ. CDR3 nucleotides: TGTGCCAGCAGCTTAGGTCAGGGGGCAGGGACCTACGAGCAGTACTTC. This gives the protein CASSLGQGAGTYEQYF.

The gene calls are TRBV7-9 and TRBJ1-2; D uncertain. Germline V gene data show CDR1 as SEHNR and CDR2 as FQNEAQ (reference sequence). This CDR3 region has 14 residues. The V gene lost 6 bases and the J gene lost 4 bases, with 15 bases spanning the gap. The CDR3: CASSLEAISYGYTF. DNA of the CDR3: TGTGCCAGCAGTCTAGAAGCCATCAGCTATGGCTACACCTTC.

CDR3 DNA: TGTGCCAGCAGGAGGACTAGCGGAGGCTACGAGCAGTACTTC. Protein sequence: CASRRTSGGYEQYF. The chain employs TRBV2 and TRBJ2-7; 10 bases align to TRBD2. CDR1 and CDR2 from the germline V gene are SNHLY and FYNNEI. The V and J ends lost 6 bases and 3 bases, in that order; junction bases with no gene match: 5. This CDR3 spans 14 amino acids.

The chain employs TRBV20-1 and TRBJ1-2; D not resolved. CDR1 DFQATT and CDR2 SNEGSKA come from the germline V gene (reference sequence). V was pared by 5 bases and J by 4 bases, with 8 bases between. This CDR3 contains 11 residues. Here the CDR3 DNA reads TGCAGTGCTCCCAGGCCCTATGGCTACACCTTC. Its translation: CSAPRPYGYTF.

The chain uses TRBV5-8 and TRBJ1-2; D is unresolved. Per the germline V gene, CDR1 is SGHTS and CDR2 is YDEGEE. This CDR3 is 13 amino acids long. V shed 4 bases and J shed 3 bases, with 10 bases lying between them. The CDR3 nucleotides read TGTGCCAGCAGCCCCACCGAGTACTATGGCTACACCTTC. Its protein is CASSPTEYYGYTF.

The V gene is TRBV7-9, the J gene TRBJ2-5; 9 positions match TRBD2. The trim removed 5 bases at V and 4 bases at J, leaving 5 bases unmatched. The CDR3 runs to 14 residues. From germline, CDR1 is SEHNR and CDR2 FQNEAQ (reference sequence). CDR3 in DNA: TGTGCCAGCAGCCAGGGACTAGCCGGAGAGACCCAGTACTTC. Encoded protein: CASSQGLAGETQYF.

The chain recombines TRBV4-2 with TRBJ2-3; D might be TRBD1 or TRBD2, each matching 5 bases. This CDR3 region has 17 residues. The ends were cut back, 0 bases at V and 0 bases at J, with 13 bases in the middle. The germline V gene has CDR1 LGHNA and CDR2 YNFKEQ. As DNA, the CDR3 is TGTGCCAGCAGCCAAGATCCGACGGGGCGAAGCACAGATACGCAGTATTTT. This translates into CASSQDPTGRSTDTQYF.

The chain joins TRBV27 to TRBJ1-1; 8 positions match TRBD1. The V and J ends lost 6 bases and 0 bases, in that order; junction bases with no gene match: 6. This CDR3 is built from 15 residues. Per the germline V gene, CDR1 is MNHEY and CDR2 is SMNVEV (reference sequence). CDR3: CASRTGVLMNTEAFF. The CDR3 DNA sequence: TGTGCCAGCAGGACAGGGGTGCTAATGAACACTGAAGCTTTCTTT.

The rearrangement uses TRBV30 and TRBJ1-1, with TRBD1 identical over 8 bases. The CDR3 is 13 residues long. V shed 4 bases and J 5 bases; nucleotides not matched to a gene: 6. Per germline, CDR1 GTSNPN and CDR2 SVGIG (reference sequence). The CDR3 DNA sequence: TGTGCCTGGACCAGGGGGCGACGGACTGAAGCTTTCTTT. It specifies CAWTRGRRTEAFF.

This chain links TRBV11-3 with TRBJ2-3, with D possibly being TRBD2 (6 bases). This CDR3 comprises 15 residues. Germline CDR1 reads SGHNT; CDR2 reads YENEEA. V lost 2 bases and J lost 0, with 9 bases in between. CDR3 amino acids: CASSLQGTSTDTQYF. As DNA, the CDR3 is TGTGCCAGCAGCTTACAAGGGACTAGCACAGATACGCAGTATTTT.

This clone has a handful of counts. This chain connects TRBV7-8 to TRBJ1-1; D unclear. With 1 base removed from V and 1 base from J, the gap between germline ends came to 7 bases. Germline V gives CDR1 SGHVS, CDR2 FQNEAQ. The CDR3 has 14 residues. CDR3 protein: CASSLGFKNTEAFF. The CDR3 DNA follows: TGTGCCAGCAGCTTAGGGTTTAAGAACACTGAAGCTTTCTTT.

The chain uses TRBV2 and TRBJ2-5; 9 bases match TRBD1. This CDR3 comprises 15 residues. Germline lookup yields CDR1 SNHLY and CDR2 FYNNEI. After removal of 6 bases from V and 7 bases from J, the junction contained 12 bases not matched to a gene. The CDR3 spells CASRSPLQGAGTQYF. Here the CDR3 DNA reads TGTGCCAGCAGGAGCCCCTTACAGGGGGCCGGGACCCAGTACTTC.

This clone was detected a few times. The genes are TRBV7-2 and TRBJ2-7; perhaps TRBD2 as D (6 bases). The CDR3 is made up of 15 amino acids. In germline, CDR1 is SGHTA, CDR2 FQGNSA. V lost 1 base and J 0 bases, leaving 10 bases between the germline ends. The CDR3 reads CASSLGLGSSYEQYF. The CDR3 DNA sequence: TGTGCCAGCAGCTTAGGGCTCGGGAGCTCCTACGAGCAGTACTTC. Full variable domain (outside the CDR3, taken from reference TRBV7-2 and TRBJ2-7): GAGVSQSPSNKVTEKGKDVELRCDPISGHTALYWYRQSLGQGLEFLIYFQGNSAPDKSGLPSDRFSAERTGGSVSTLTIQRTQQEDSAVYLCASSLGLGSSYEQYFGPGTRLTVT.

CDR3 nucleotide sequence: TGCGCCAGCAGCTGGGAGGACAGGGGGTTGGCTTTCTTT. Protein product: CASSWEDRGLAFF. The chain joins TRBV5-1 to TRBJ1-1, with 10 bases lining up with TRBD1. The V and J ends lost 3 bases and 11 bases, in that order; junction bases with no gene match: 7. CDR3 length: 13 residues. Germline assignment: CDR1 SGHRS and CDR2 YFSETQ.

The chain uses TRBV7-2 and TRBJ1-2; D ambiguous. Per the germline V gene, CDR1 is SGHTA and CDR2 is FQGNSA. The CDR3 extends over 11 amino acids. The V end was cut by 5 bases, the J end by 5 bases, with 6 bases between. CDR3 amino acids: CASSPLYGYTF. CDR3 nucleotide sequence: TGTGCCAGCAGCCCGCTTTATGGCTACACCTTC.

The V gene is TRBV5-6, the J gene TRBJ2-3; possibly TRBD1 for D (6 bases). Trimming stripped 4 bases from V and 1 base from J, with 19 bases between. CDR3 length equals 17 residues. Germline V gene sequence: CDR1 SGHDT, CDR2 YYEEEE. CDR3 region: CASSIVGSKGGTDTQYF. CDR3 bases: TGTGCCAGCAGCATTGTTGGGTCCAAGGGGGGCACAGATACGCAGTATTTT. The whole variable domain, remainder taken from reference TRBV5-6 and TRBJ2-3, is DAGVTQSPTHLIKTRGQQVTLRCSPKSGHDTVSWYQQALGQGPQFIFQYYEEEERQRGNFPDRFSGHQFPNYSSELNVNALLLGDSALYLCASSIVGSKGGTDTQYFGPGTRLTVL.

J is TRBJ1-1 and V is TRBV7-9; 9 positions match TRBD1. This CDR3 is 18 amino acids long. Losses at the gene ends were 5 bases for V and 0 bases for J; bases not matched to a gene: 13. Germline V lookup: CDR1 SEHNR, CDR2 FQNEAQ (reference sequence). The CDR3 spells CASSTSRDRDHLNTEAFF. The CDR3 coding sequence is TGTGCCAGCAGCACGTCCCGGGACAGGGACCACTTGAACACTGAAGCTTTCTTT. The full variable domain, rest sourced from reference TRBV7-9 and TRBJ1-1, is DTGVSQNPRHKITKRGQNVTFRCDPISEHNRLYWYRQTLGQGPEFLTYFQNEAQLEKSRLLSDRFSAERPKGSFSTLEIQRTEQGDSAMYLCASSTSRDRDHLNTEAFFGQGTRLTVV.

This chain connects TRBV7-9 to TRBJ2-3; 9 positions agree with TRBD1. V shed 5 bases, J shed 2 bases, and the junction held 8 bases outside the gene matches. The length of the CDR3 is 16 residues. Germline V lookup: CDR1 SEHNR, CDR2 FQNEAQ (reference sequence). CDR3 nucleotide sequence: TGTGCCAGCAGCGTTCCATGGACAGGGGACACAGATACGCAGTATTTT. It yields the protein CASSVPWTGDTDTQYF.

V and J are TRBV7-8 and TRBJ1-1, with TRBD1 matching over 7 bases. Germline CDR1 and CDR2: SGHVS and FQNEAQ. The CDR3 contains 20 residues. Unmatched junction bases numbered 19, after V lost 0 bases and J lost 3 bases. CDR3 coding DNA: TGTGCCAGCAGCTTAGCGGTGGGTCCGGTTTCGGGACAGCCAGACACTGAAGCTTTCTTT. It is translated as CASSLAVGPVSGQPDTEAFF.

The chain employs TRBV9 and TRBJ1-3, with TRBD1 as a possible D gene (5 bases). Trimming took 4 bases from V and 0 from J, leaving 11 bases between them. This CDR3 has 15 amino acids. Germline CDR1 and CDR2: SGDLS and YYNGEE. This CDR3 reads CASSRDVSSGNTIYF. The CDR3, as DNA: TGTGCCAGCAGCCGGGACGTAAGCTCTGGAAACACCATATATTTT.

This clone has more than one count but fewer than ten. The DNA for the CDR3 is TGTGCCAGCAGTCCGGGACAGCCCAGCTACGAGCAGTACTTC. It yields the protein CASSPGQPSYEQYF. J is TRBJ2-7 and V is TRBV2; 7 bases fit TRBD1. With 5 bases clipped from V and 3 bases from J, the junction kept 7 bases outside the gene matches. The CDR3 runs to 14 residues. CDR1 is SNHLY and CDR2 is FYNNEI in the germline V gene.

The chain uses TRBV27 and TRBJ1-2; a possible D gene is TRBD1 (5 bases). This CDR3 comprises 16 residues. Trimming shortened V by 5 bases and J by 0 bases, and 16 bases separated the two germline ends. Per germline, CDR1 MNHEY and CDR2 SMNVEV (reference sequence). CDR3 DNA sequence: TGTGCCAGCAGTCCGGGTATCGGGGGAGCTAACTATGGCTACACCTTC. Translated: CASSPGIGGANYGYTF.

The rearrangement uses TRBV19 and TRBJ2-2; unclear D gene. CDR1 is LNHDA and CDR2 is SQIVND in the germline V gene (reference sequence). The CDR3 consists of 10 residues. Trimming took 9 bases from V and 6 from J, leaving 5 bases between them. This CDR3 is CASGPGELFF. The CDR3 DNA sequence: TGTGCCAGCGGACCCGGGGAGCTGTTTTTT.

The chain combines TRBV12-5 with TRBJ1-6; perhaps TRBD1 as D (5 bases). This CDR3 spans 14 amino acids. V lost 7 bases and J lost 8, with 15 bases in between. The germline gives CDR1 LGHNT, CDR2 FRNRAP. CDR3 amino acids: CASAPSGGHSPLHF. Here the CDR3 DNA reads TGTGCTAGTGCTCCTAGCGGGGGACATTCACCCCTCCACTTT.